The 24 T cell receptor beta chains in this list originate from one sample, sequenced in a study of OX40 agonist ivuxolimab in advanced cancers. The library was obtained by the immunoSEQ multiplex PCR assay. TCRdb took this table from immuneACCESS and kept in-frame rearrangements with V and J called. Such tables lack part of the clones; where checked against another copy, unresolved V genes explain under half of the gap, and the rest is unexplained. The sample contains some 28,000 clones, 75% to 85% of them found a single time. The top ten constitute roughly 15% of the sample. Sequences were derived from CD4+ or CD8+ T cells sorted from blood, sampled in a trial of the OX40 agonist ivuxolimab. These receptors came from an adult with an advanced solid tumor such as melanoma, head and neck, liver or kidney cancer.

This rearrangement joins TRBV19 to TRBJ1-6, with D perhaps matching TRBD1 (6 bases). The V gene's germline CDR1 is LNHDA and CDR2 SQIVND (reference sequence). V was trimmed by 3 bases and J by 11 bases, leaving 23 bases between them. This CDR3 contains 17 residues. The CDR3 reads CASSMGPGRGARAPLHF. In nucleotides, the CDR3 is TGTGCCAGTAGTATGGGCCCCGGCAGGGGAGCGCGGGCACCCCTCCACTTT.

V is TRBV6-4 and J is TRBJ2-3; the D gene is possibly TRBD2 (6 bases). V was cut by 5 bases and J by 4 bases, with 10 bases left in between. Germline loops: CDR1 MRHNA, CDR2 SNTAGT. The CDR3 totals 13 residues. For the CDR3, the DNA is TGTGCCAGCAGTCCCGGGACTGCAGATACGCAGTATTTT. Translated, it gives CASSPGTADTQYF.

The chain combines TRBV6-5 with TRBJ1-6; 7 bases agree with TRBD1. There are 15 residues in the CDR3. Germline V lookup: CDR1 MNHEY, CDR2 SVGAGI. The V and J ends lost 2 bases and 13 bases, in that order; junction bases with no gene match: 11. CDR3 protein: CASSYRQGGAGPLHF. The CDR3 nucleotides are TGTGCCAGCAGTTACAGACAGGGCGGGGCGGGGCCCCTCCACTTT.

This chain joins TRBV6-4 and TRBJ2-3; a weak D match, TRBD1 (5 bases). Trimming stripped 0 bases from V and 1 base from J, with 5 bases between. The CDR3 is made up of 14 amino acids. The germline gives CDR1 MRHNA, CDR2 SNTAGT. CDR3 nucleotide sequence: TGTGCCAGCAGTGACTCGACAGGCACAGATACGCAGTATTTT. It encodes CASSDSTGTDTQYF.

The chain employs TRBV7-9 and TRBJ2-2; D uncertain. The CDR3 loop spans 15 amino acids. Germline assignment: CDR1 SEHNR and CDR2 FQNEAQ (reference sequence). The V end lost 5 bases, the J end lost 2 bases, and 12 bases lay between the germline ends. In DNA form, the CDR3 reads TGTGCCAGCAGCCCGATTGGAACAAACACCGGGGAGCTGTTTTTT. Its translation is CASSPIGTNTGELFF.

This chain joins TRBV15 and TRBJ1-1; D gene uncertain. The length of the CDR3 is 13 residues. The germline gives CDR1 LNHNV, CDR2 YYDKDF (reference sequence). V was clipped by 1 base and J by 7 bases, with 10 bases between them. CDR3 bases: TGTGCCACCAGCAGAGTACTAGGCGTTGAAGCTTTCTTT. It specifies CATSRVLGVEAFF.

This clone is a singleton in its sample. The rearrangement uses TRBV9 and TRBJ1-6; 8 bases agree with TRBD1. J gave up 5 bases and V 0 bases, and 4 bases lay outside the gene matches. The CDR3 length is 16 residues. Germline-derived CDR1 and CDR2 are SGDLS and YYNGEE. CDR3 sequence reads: CASSVGQGANNSPLHF. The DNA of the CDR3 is TGTGCCAGCAGCGTAGGTCAGGGGGCCAATAATTCACCCCTCCACTTT.

DNA for the CDR3: TGCGCCAGCAGCTTTCAGGGGTTGAACACTGAAGCTTTCTTT. Its protein is CASSFQGLNTEAFF. The chain recombines TRBV5-1 with TRBJ1-1, with D possibly matching TRBD1 (6 bases). Germline-derived CDR1 and CDR2 are SGHRS and YFSETQ. Trimming took off 2 bases at V and 0 bases at J, with 8 bases between the two ends. The CDR3 is made up of 14 amino acids. The full variable domain, rest sourced from reference TRBV5-1 and TRBJ1-1, is KAGVTQTPRYLIKTRGQQVTLSCSPISGHRSVSWYQQTPGQGLQFLFEYFSETQRNKGNFPGRFSGRQFSNSRSEMNVSTLELGDSALYLCASSFQGLNTEAFFGQGTRLTVV.

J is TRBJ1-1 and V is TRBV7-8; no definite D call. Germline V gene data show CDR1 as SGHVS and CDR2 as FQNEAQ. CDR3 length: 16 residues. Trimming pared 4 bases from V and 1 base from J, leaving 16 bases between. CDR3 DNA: TGTGCCAGCAGCTCCGCCTCTTTGAATCCGAACACTGAAGCTTTCTTT. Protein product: CASSSASLNPNTEAFF.

CDR3 amino acids: CASSLRDRGIYEQYF. CDR3 DNA: TGTGCCAGCAGCCTCCGGGACAGGGGAATCTACGAGCAGTACTTC. V usage is TRBV6-6 and J usage is TRBJ2-7; 10 bases agree with TRBD1. Germline loops: CDR1 MNHNY, CDR2 SVGAGI (reference sequence). The CDR3 is made up of 15 amino acids. Germline trimming cut 6 bases from V and 3 bases from J; bases unmatched to any gene: 8.

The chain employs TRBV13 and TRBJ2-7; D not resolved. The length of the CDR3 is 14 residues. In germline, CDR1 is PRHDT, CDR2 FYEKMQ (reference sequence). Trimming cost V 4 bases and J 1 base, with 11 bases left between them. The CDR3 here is CASSSVDGSYEQYF. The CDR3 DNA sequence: TGTGCCAGCAGCTCGGTGGACGGTTCCTACGAGCAGTACTTC.

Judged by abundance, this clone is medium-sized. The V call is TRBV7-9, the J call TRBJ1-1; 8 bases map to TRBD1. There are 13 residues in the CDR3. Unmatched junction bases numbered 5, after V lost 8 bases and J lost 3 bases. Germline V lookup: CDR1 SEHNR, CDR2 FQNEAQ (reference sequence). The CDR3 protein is CASRDRKDTEAFF. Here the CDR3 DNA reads TGTGCCAGCCGGGACAGGAAAGACACTGAAGCTTTCTTT.

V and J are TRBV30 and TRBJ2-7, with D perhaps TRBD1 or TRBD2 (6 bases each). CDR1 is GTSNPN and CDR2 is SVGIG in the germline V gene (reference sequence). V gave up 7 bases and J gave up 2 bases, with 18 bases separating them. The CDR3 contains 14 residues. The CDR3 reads CAYRPGAGPYEQYF. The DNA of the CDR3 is TGTGCCTACAGGCCGGGGGCGGGCCCCTACGAGCAGTACTTC.

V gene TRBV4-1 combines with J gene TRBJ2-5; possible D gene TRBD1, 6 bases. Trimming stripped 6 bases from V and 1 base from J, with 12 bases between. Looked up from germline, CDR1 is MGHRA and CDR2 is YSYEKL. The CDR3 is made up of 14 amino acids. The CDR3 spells CASSSDRSQETQYF. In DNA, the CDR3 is TGCGCCAGCAGTTCCGACAGGAGCCAAGAGACCCAGTACTTC.

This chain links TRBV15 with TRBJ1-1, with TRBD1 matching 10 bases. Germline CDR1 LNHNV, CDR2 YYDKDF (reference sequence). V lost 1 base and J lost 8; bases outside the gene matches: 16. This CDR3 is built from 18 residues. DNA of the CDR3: TGTGCCACCAGCAGAGGGACAGGGGGTGGAAGCGCCCGTGGCGAAGCTTTCTTT. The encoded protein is CATSRGTGGGSARGEAFF.

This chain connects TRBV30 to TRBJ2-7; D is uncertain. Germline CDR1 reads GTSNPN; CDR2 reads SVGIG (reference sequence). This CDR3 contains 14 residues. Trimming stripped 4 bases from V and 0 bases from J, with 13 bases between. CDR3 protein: CAWTRSTNSYEQYF. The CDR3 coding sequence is TGTGCCTGGACCAGATCGACAAACTCCTACGAGCAGTACTTC.

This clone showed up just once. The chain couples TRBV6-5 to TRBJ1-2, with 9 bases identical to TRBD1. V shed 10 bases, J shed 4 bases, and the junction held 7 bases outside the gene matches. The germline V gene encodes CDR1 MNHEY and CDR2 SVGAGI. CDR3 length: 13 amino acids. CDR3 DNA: TGTGCCACGACTCGGGACAGGGCCTATGGCTACACCTTC. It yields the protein CATTRDRAYGYTF.

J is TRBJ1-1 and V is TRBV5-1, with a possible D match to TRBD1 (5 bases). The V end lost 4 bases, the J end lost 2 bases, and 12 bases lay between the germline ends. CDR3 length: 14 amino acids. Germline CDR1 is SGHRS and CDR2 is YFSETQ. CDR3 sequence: CASSQGSANTEAFF. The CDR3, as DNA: TGCGCCAGCAGCCAGGGAAGCGCCAACACTGAAGCTTTCTTT.

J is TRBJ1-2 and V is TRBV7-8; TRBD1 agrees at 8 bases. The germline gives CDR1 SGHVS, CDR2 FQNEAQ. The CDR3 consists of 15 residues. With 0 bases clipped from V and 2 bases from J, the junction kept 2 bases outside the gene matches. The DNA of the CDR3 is TGTGCCAGCAGCTTAGCGCAGGGGGCGAACTATGGCTACACCTTC. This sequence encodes CASSLAQGANYGYTF.

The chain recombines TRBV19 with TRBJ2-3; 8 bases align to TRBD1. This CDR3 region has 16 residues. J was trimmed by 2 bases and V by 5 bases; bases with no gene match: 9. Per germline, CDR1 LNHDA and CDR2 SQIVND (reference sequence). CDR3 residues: CASSWGPGQATDTQYF. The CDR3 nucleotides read TGTGCCAGTAGTTGGGGCCCGGGACAGGCCACAGATACGCAGTATTTT.

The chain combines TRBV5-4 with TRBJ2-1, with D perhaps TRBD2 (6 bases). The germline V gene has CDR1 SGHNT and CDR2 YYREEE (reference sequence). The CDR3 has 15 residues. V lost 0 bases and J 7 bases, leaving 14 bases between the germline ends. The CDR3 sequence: CASSLGVVRGNEQFF. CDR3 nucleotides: TGTGCCAGCAGCTTGGGAGTGGTGCGGGGAAATGAGCAGTTCTTC.

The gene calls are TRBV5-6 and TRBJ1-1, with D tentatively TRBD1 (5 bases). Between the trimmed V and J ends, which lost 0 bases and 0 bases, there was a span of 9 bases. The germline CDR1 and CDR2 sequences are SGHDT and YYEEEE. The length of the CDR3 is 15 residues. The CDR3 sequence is CASSLARAMNTEAFF. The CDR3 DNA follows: TGTGCCAGCAGCTTGGCCAGGGCCATGAACACTGAAGCTTTCTTT.

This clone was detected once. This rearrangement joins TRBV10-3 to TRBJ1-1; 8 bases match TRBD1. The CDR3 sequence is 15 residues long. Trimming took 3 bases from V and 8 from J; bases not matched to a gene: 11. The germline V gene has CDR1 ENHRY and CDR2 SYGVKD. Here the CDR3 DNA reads TGTGCCATCAGTGATCAAGGACAGGGCAAACTAGAAGCTTTCTTT. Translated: CAISDQGQGKLEAFF.

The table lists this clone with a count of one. CDR3 sequence: CASSQLDKNRGNTIYF. CDR3 in DNA: TGTGCCAGCAGCCAATTGGACAAAAACAGAGGAAACACCATATATTTT. The V gene is TRBV14, the J gene TRBJ1-3; tentatively, D is TRBD1 (5 bases). V shed 2 bases and J shed 4 bases, with 15 bases lying between them. Germline loops: CDR1 SGHDN, CDR2 FVKESK. The CDR3 extends over 16 amino acids.